The source of this TCR beta chain is a study of shared clonotypes between healthy human individuals. Study background: Each donor contributed plates that comprised three CD4 naive, three CD4 memory, two CD8 naive and one CD8 memory. Study results and caveats: Larger estimated richness was generally recorded for naive subsets relative to memory subsets. Across a handful of donors, naive CD4 shared roughly 5%, naive CD8 around 3.8%, memory CD4 roughly 2.5%, memory CD8 0.4% to 0.5%.

Healthy HIV-negative adults without recent acute infections or vaccinations served as donors. Repertoires were generated with immunoSEQ multiplex PCR, while TCRdb's copy carries only in-frame clones and drops some. Seen here are around 2.5 million clones, 93% observed once, and the top ten hold roughly 0.39%. About this clone itself: Its antigen is currently unknown. The sample holds other DNA sequences that translate to the same CDR3.

Sequenced: naive CD4+ T cells from PBMCs. Subset noted: CD45RA+ positively selected. This TCR was recovered from a young man in good health. Some clones in this sample may be carry-over from other donors' samples.

CDR3 protein: CASSPRTAMNTEAFF. The CDR3 coding sequence is TGCGCCAGCAGCCCCCGGACAGCCATGAACACTGAAGCTTTCTTT. The V gene is TRBV4-1, the J gene TRBJ1-1; D might be TRBD1 (6 bases). The germline V gene has CDR1 MGHRA and CDR2 YSYEKL. The ends were cut back, 4 bases at V and 0 bases at J, with 12 bases in the middle. The CDR3 contains 15 residues.